A single sample is the source of the 13 T cell receptor beta chains below, sequenced in a study of control samples from healthy donors and cancer patients. Clones were sequenced by immunoSEQ multiplex PCR, and TCRdb holds only the in-frame ones, with some missing. Found here are 150,000 to 170,000 clones, around 96% of them singletons; the top ten hold about 5.6%. Material for sequencing was blood. The receptors stem from a man aged 35-49 years in good health.

This clone was found a few times. This chain links TRBV30 with TRBJ2-7, with unresolved D. Between the trimmed V and J ends, which lost 4 bases and 6 bases, there was a span of 13 bases. Germline V CDR1 and CDR2: GTSNPN, SVGIG (reference sequence). The CDR3 consists of 12 residues. The CDR3 region is CAWMYSRGEQYF. The CDR3 bases are TGTGCCTGGATGTACAGTCGAGGCGAGCAGTACTTC.

This rearrangement joins TRBV3-1 (or the pseudogene TRBV3-2) to TRBJ1-2, with unresolved D. Deletions cut 5 bases from V and 4 bases from J, with 11 bases between. This CDR3 comprises 13 residues. From germline, CDR1 is LGHDT and CDR2 YNNKEL (reference sequence). The CDR3 bases are TGTGCCAGCAGCTCGGACGCCCGCTATGGCTACACCTTC. Residues: CASSSDARYGYTF.

The chain uses TRBV18 and TRBJ2-2, with 7 bases aligning to TRBD1. V lost 6 bases to trimming and J lost 0 bases; unmatched junction nucleotides: 10. The CDR3 is made up of 17 amino acids. Germline loops: CDR1 KGHSH, CDR2 LQKENI. CDR3 in amino acids: CASSRRGQDSNTGELFF. As DNA, the CDR3 is TGTGCCAGCTCTCGACGAGGACAGGACTCGAACACCGGGGAGCTGTTTTTT.

The chain recombines TRBV21-1 with TRBJ1-4; the table gives TRBD1 as D, unverified against the DNA. TRBV21-1 counts as a pseudogene. This CDR3 contains 16 residues. CDR3 coding DNA: TGTGCCAGCAGCAAAGGCCGCAGGGGGTTGGATGAAAAACTGTTTTTT. Encoded protein: CASSKGRRGLDEKLFF.

In this sample, this clone turned up once. This chain joins TRBV7-9 and TRBJ1-2; 7 nucleotides line up with TRBD1. From germline, CDR1 is SEHNR and CDR2 FQNEAQ (reference sequence). The V and J ends lost 3 bases and 3 bases, in that order; junction bases with no gene match: 1. The CDR3 length is 13 residues. In nucleotides, the CDR3 is TGTGCCAGCAGCTTTGGGACAGACTATGGCTACACCTTC. Translating it yields CASSFGTDYGYTF.

V usage is TRBV2 and J usage is TRBJ2-1, with TRBD2 identical over 8 bases. Germline values: CDR1 SNHLY, CDR2 FYNNEI. The CDR3 length is 15 residues. The J segment lost 4 bases and the V segment lost 1 base, leaving 3 bases of the junction unmatched. This chain's CDR3 is CASSEGLASYNEQFF. Here the CDR3 DNA reads TGTGCCAGCAGTGAAGGACTAGCGAGTTACAATGAGCAGTTCTTC.

The gene calls are TRBV5-4 and TRBJ2-1; D is unresolved. V lost 4 bases and J 0 bases, leaving 8 bases between the germline ends. This CDR3 spans 14 amino acids. Germline V lookup: CDR1 SGHNT, CDR2 YYREEE (reference sequence). The DNA for the CDR3 is TGTGCCAGCAGCCGCGGAAGCTCCTACAATGAGCAGTTCTTC. Translating gives CASSRGSSYNEQFF.

This sequence joins TRBV11-3 and TRBJ1-1; tentative D call: TRBD1 (5 bases). Germline-derived CDR1 and CDR2 are SGHNT and YENEEA. This CDR3 comprises 13 residues. The V gene lost 5 bases and the J gene lost 5 bases, with 12 bases spanning the gap. The CDR3 sequence: CASSVQEGTEAFF. As DNA, the CDR3 is TGTGCCAGCAGCGTTCAGGAGGGGACTGAAGCTTTCTTT.

The genes are TRBV2 and TRBJ1-1; D is uncertain. Germline V gene data show CDR1 as SNHLY and CDR2 as FYNNEI. Trimming took 3 bases from V and 1 from J, leaving 9 bases between them. The CDR3 sequence is 14 residues long. The CDR3: CASSEAGRNTEAFF. Here the CDR3 DNA reads TGTGCCAGCAGTGAGGCCGGAAGGAACACTGAAGCTTTCTTT.

This clone was found once. The V gene is TRBV18, the J gene TRBJ2-7; maybe TRBD2 (6 bases). This CDR3 region has 14 residues. V lost 6 bases, J lost 2 bases, and 14 bases lay in between. Germline V CDR1 and CDR2: KGHSH, LQKENI. The CDR3 region is CASSPMGGTYEQYF. The DNA for the CDR3 is TGTGCCAGCTCCCCTATGGGGGGAACCTACGAGCAGTACTTC.

This clone was counted a single time. The chain is built from TRBV14 and TRBJ1-2; 8 bases map to TRBD1. In germline, CDR1 is SGHDN, CDR2 FVKESK. The V gene end was trimmed by 3 bases and the J gene end by 8 bases; junction bases not matched to a gene: 8. There are 14 residues in the CDR3. The CDR3 sequence: CASSQRTGGDGYTF. CDR3 bases: TGTGCCAGCAGCCAGCGAACAGGGGGAGACGGCTACACCTTC.

This sequence joins TRBV28 and TRBJ1-5; no firm D call. The CDR3 length is 16 residues. Trimming removed 2 bases at V and 0 bases at J, with 11 bases between. From germline, CDR1 is MDHEN and CDR2 SYDVKM. The CDR3 DNA reads TGTGCCAGCAGTTTAATGGGGTCCTATAGCAATCAGCCCCAGCATTTT. Translation gives CASSLMGSYSNQPQHF.

The CDR3 here is CASSQIPGQGNYGYTF. The CDR3 bases are TGCGCCAGCAGCCAAATTCCGGGACAGGGGAACTATGGCTACACCTTC. The V gene is TRBV4-1, the J gene TRBJ1-2; 10 bases agree with TRBD1. This CDR3 has 16 residues. CDR1 is MGHRA, CDR2 YSYEKL, per germline. Trimming cost V 2 bases and J 2 bases; bases outside gene matches: 5.